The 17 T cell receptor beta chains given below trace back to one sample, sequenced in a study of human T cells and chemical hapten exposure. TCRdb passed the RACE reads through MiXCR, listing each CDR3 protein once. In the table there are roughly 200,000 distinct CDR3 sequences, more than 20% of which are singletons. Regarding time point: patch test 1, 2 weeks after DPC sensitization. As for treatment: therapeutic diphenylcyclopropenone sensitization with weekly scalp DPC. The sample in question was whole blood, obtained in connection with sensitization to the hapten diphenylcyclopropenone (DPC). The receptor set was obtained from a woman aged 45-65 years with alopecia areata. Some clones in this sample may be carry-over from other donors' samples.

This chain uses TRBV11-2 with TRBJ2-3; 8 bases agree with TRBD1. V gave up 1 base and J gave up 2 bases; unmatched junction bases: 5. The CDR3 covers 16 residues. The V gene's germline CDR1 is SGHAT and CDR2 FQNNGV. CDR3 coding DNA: TGTGCCAGCAGCTTAGGCGGACAGGGCCACACAGATACGCAGTATTTT. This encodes CASSLGGQGHTDTQYF.

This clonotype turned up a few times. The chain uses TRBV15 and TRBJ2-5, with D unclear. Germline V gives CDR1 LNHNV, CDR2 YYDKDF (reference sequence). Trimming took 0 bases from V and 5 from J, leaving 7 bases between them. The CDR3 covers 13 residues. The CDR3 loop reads CATSRDFEETQYF. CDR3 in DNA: TGTGCCACCAGCAGAGATTTTGAGGAGACCCAGTACTTC.

The CDR3 reads CASSLSWLALETQYF. CDR3 in DNA: TGTGCCAGCAGTTTGTCATGGCTAGCTCTAGAGACCCAGTACTTC. The chain recombines TRBV27 with TRBJ2-5; TRBD2 is a possible D gene (5 bases). The CDR3 totals 15 residues. CDR1 and CDR2 (germline): MNHEY, SMNVEV (reference sequence). V shed 3 bases and J shed 4 bases, with 15 bases lying between them.

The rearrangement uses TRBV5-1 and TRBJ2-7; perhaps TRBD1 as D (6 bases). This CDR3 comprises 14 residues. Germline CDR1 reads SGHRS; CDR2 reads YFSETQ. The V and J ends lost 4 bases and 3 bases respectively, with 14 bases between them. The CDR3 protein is CASSLTGYNYEQYF. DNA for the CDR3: TGCGCCAGCAGCCTGACAGGTTATAACTACGAGCAGTACTTC.

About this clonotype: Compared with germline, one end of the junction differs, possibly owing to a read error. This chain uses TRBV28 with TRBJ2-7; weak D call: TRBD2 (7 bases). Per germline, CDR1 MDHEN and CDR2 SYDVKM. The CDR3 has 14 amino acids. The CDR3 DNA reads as TGTGCCAGCACTTTAGGGGGGACTACCTACGAGCAGTACTTC. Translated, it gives CASTLGGTTYEQYF.

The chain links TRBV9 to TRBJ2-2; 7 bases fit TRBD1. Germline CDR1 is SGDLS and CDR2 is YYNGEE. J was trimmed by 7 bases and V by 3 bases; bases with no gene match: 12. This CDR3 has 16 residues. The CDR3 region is CASSGETGFGGGELFF. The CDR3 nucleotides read TGTGCCAGCAGCGGGGAGACAGGGTTCGGCGGCGGGGAGCTGTTTTTT.

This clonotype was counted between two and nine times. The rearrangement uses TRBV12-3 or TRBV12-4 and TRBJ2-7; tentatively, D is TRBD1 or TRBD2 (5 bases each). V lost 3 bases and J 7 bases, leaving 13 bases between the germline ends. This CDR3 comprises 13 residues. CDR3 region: CASSFGTLGEQYF. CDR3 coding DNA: TGTGCCAGCAGTTTCGGGACGCTCGGGGAGCAGTACTTC.

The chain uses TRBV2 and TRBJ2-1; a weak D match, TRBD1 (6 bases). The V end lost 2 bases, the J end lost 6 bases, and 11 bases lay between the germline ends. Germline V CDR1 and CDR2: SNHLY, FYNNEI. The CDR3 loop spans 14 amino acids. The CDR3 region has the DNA TGTGCCAGCAGTGAACTGGGGGCGCCCAATGAGCAGTTCTTC. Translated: CASSELGAPNEQFF.

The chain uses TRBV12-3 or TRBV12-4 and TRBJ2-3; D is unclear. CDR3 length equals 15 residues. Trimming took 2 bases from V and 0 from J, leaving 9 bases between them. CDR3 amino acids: CASSLRPASTDTQYF. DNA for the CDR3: TGTGCCAGCAGTTTAAGGCCGGCTAGCACAGATACGCAGTATTTT.

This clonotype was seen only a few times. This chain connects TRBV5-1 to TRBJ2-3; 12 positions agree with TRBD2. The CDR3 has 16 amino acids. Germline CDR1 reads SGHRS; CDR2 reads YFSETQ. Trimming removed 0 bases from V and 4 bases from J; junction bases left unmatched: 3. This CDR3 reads CASSLGLAGAADTQYF. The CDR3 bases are TGCGCCAGCAGCTTGGGACTAGCGGGAGCTGCAGATACGCAGTATTTT. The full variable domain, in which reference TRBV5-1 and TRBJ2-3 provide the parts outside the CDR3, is KAGVTQTPRYLIKTRGQQVTLSCSPISGHRSVSWYQQTPGQGLQFLFEYFSETQRNKGNFPGRFSGRQFSNSRSEMNVSTLELGDSALYLCASSLGLAGAADTQYFGPGTRLTVL.

CDR3 protein: CATSDPVRSGNTIYF. The CDR3 DNA follows: TGTGCCACCAGTGATCCAGTCCGCTCTGGAAACACCATATATTTT. J is TRBJ1-3 and V is TRBV24-1; no clear D gene. The germline CDR1 and CDR2 sequences are KGHDR and SFDVKD. This CDR3 comprises 15 residues. V was clipped by 3 bases and J by 0 bases, with 8 bases between them.

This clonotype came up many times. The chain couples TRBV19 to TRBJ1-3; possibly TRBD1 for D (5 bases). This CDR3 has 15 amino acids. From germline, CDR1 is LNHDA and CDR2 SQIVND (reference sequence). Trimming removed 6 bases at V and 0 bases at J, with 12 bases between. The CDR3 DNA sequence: TGTGCCAGTAGCCGACAGAGACCCTCTGGAAACACCATATATTTT. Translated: CASSRQRPSGNTIYF.

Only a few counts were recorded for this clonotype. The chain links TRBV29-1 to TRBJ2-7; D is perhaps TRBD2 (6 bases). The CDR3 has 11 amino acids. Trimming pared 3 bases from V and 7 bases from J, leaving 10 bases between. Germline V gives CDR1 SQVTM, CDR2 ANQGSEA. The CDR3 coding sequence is TGCAGCGTTGATTTCCGGGGGGAGCAGTACTTC. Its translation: CSVDFRGEQYF.

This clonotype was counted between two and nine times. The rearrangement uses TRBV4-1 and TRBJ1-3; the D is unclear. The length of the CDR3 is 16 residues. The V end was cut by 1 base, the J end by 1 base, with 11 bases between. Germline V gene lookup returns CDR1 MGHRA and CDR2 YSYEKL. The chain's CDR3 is CASSQAIVGSGNTIYF. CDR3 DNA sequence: TGCGCCAGCAGCCAAGCAATTGTGGGTTCTGGAAACACCATATATTTT.

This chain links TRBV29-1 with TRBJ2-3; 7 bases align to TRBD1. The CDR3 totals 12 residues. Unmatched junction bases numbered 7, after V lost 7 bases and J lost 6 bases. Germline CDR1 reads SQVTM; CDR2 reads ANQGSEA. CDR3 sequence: CSEQTGKDTQYF. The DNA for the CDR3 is TGCAGCGAGCAGACAGGGAAGGATACGCAGTATTTT.

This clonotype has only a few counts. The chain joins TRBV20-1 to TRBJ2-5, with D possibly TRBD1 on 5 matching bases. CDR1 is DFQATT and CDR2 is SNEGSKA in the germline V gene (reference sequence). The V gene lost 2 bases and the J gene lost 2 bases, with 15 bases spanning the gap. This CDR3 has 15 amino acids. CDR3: CSARRFGQRQETQYF. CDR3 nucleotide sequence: TGCAGTGCTAGACGTTTCGGACAACGACAAGAGACCCAGTACTTC.

This CDR3 reads CASSVDLAGKETQYF. The DNA for the CDR3 is TGTGCCAGCAGCGTAGATCTGGCGGGGAAAGAGACCCAGTACTTC. The rearrangement links TRBV9 to TRBJ2-5, with D maybe TRBD2 (6 bases). Trimming took off 0 bases at V and 3 bases at J, with 12 bases between the two ends. CDR3 size: 15 residues. Germline loops: CDR1 SGDLS, CDR2 YYNGEE. Together with reference TRBV9 and TRBJ2-5, the CDR3 gives the full variable domain: DSGVTQTPKHLITATGQRVTLRCSPRSGDLSVYWYQQSLDQGLQFLIQYYNGEERAKGNILERFSAQQFPDLHSELNLSSLELGDSALYFCASSVDLAGKETQYFGPGTRLLVL.